The 8 T cell receptor beta chains in this list originate from one sample, sequenced in a study of T-cell reconstitution after alpha-beta-depleted transplantation in children (dated by TCRdb to about 2016). The receptor library was made with PCR. Sequencing took place on an Illumina HiSeq 2500. TCR libraries were prepared with molecular barcoding, using unique molecular identifiers to normalize TCRbeta repertoire quantification. TCRdb trimmed public reads at Q25 via fastp, called clones via MiXCR and kept in-frame beta chains. Identical CDR3 proteins give one entry, which carries the most common genes and DNA. The sample records around 380,000 distinct CDR3 sequences, about a tenth of which are singletons. Roughly 5.1% of the sample rests with the top ten. The source was PBMCs from the stem cell graft donor, collected from the stem cell graft. These receptors came from a human donor who donated a stem cell graft to a child with acute myeloid leukemia.

This clonotype showed up many times. The chain recombines TRBV10-3 with TRBJ1-5; no clear D. The germline V gene has CDR1 ENHRY and CDR2 SYGVKD. The V gene lost 3 bases and the J gene lost 2 bases, with 11 bases spanning the gap. This CDR3 comprises 15 residues. In nucleotides, the CDR3 is TGTGCCATCAGTGACCGAGGGCATGGCAATCAGCCCCAGCATTTT. It is translated as CAISDRGHGNQPQHF.

The chain carries TRBV12-3 or TRBV12-4 and TRBJ2-7; TRBD1 matches 10 bases. The CDR3 runs 16 residues. Trimming cost V 5 bases and J 4 bases; bases outside gene matches: 11. CDR3 loop: CASSPGSGQGIYEQYF. The CDR3 nucleotides are TGTGCCAGCAGTCCCGGGTCGGGACAGGGGATTTACGAGCAGTACTTC.

This clonotype came up many times. The genes are TRBV7-2 and TRBJ2-1; D not resolved. This CDR3 spans 14 amino acids. V lost 2 bases, J lost 2 bases, and 7 bases lay in between. CDR1 and CDR2 (germline): SGHTA, FQGNSA. Here the CDR3 DNA reads TGTGCCAGCAGCTTACGTGGTACCTACAATGAGCAGTTCTTC. As protein: CASSLRGTYNEQFF.

This clonotype has just a few counts. The V call is TRBV18, the J call TRBJ1-4; D is perhaps TRBD1 (5 bases). Trimming took off 2 bases at V and 12 bases at J, with 16 bases between the two ends. Germline V gene sequence: CDR1 KGHSH, CDR2 LQKENI. This CDR3 is 14 amino acids long. Here the CDR3 reads CASSPGTGPEELFF. The CDR3 region has the DNA TGTGCCAGCTCACCAGGAACAGGACCCGAAGAACTGTTTTTT.

The genes are TRBV20-1 and TRBJ2-5; D uncertain. The CDR3 is 13 residues long. The V end was cut by 2 bases, the J end by 1 base, with 8 bases between. Germline loops: CDR1 DFQATT, CDR2 SNEGSKA (reference sequence). The CDR3 spells CSARFRLQETQYF. The DNA for the CDR3 is TGCAGTGCTAGATTTCGGCTCCAAGAGACCCAGTACTTC.

In this sample, this clonotype turned up a few times. The chain links TRBV20-1 to TRBJ2-2; TRBD2 matches 8 bases. This CDR3 is built from 17 residues. With 0 bases clipped from V and 4 bases from J, the junction kept 10 bases outside the gene matches. Germline V gene sequence: CDR1 DFQATT, CDR2 SNEGSKA (reference sequence). The CDR3 sequence: CSARDALGTSSTGELFF. The CDR3 nucleotides are TGCAGTGCTAGAGATGCGTTAGGGACTAGTAGCACCGGGGAGCTGTTTTTT.

The chain's CDR3 is CASSYSSPFQGLVADTQYF. Written as DNA, the CDR3 is TGTGCCAGCAGTTACTCGAGTCCCTTCCAGGGGCTTGTAGCAGATACGCAGTATTTT. The chain combines TRBV6-5 with TRBJ2-3; D possibly corresponds to TRBD1 (6 bases). The CDR3 has 19 residues. Germline CDR1 is MNHEY and CDR2 is SVGAGI. Trimming cost V 0 bases and J 4 bases, with 23 bases left between them.

The gene calls are TRBV29-1 and TRBJ2-5; D might be TRBD1 (6 bases). The ends were cut back, 4 bases at V and 0 bases at J, with 15 bases in the middle. Per the germline V gene, CDR1 is SQVTM and CDR2 is ANQGSEA. The CDR3 spans 15 residues. CDR3 region: CSVVGSGVYQETQYF. The DNA of the CDR3 is TGCAGCGTTGTTGGGTCAGGGGTGTACCAAGAGACCCAGTACTTC.